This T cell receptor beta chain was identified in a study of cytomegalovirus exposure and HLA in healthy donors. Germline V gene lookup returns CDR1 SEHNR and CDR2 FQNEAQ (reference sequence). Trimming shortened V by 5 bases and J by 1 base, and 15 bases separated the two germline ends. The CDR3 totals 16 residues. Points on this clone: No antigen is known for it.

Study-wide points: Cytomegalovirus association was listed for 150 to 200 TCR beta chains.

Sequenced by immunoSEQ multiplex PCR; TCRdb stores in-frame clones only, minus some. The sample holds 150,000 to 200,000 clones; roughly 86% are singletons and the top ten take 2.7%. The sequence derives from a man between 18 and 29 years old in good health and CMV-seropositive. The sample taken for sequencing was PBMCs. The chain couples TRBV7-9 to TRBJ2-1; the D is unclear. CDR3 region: CASSPYPTESYNEQFF. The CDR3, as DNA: TGTGCCAGCAGCCCATACCCCACCGAGTCCTACAATGAGCAGTTCTTC.